The clone carrying this TCR beta chain was recorded a few times. What it binds is not known. V lost 0 bases to trimming and J lost 2 bases; unmatched junction nucleotides: 7. The CDR3 spans 16 residues. The germline V gene encodes CDR1 DFQATT and CDR2 SNEGSKA (reference sequence). This entry comes from a study of T cell repertoires in cytomegalovirus infection. About the research overall: The public TCR beta signatures pointed to both CMV infection and matching HLA type.

TCRdb used MiXCR to reprocess the reads, holding one entry per CDR3 protein. Here the sample spans around 300,000 distinct CDR3 sequences, about 20% being singletons. Study-wide results and limits: Carriage of CMV together with the relevant HLA was identifiable through cumulative public TCR beta family frequency.

The chain has TRBV20-1 and TRBJ2-5, with 9 bases matching TRBD2. The material was cultured PBMCs, obtained from culture after CMV antigen stimulation. This sequence originates from a human donor in good health (CMV status not recorded). Some clones in this sample may be carry-over from other donors' samples. The CDR3 sequence is CSARDPGTSRQETQYF. The CDR3 DNA reads as TGCAGTGCTAGAGATCCCGGGACTAGCCGACAAGAGACCCAGTACTTC.